The 19 T cell receptor beta chains in this list originate from one sample, sequenced in a study of response to subunit inactivated influenza vaccine. TCRdb used MiXCR to reprocess the RT-PCR reads, holding one entry per CDR3 protein. This sample carries 150,000 to 200,000 distinct CDR3 sequences, around 9% of them seen once, and the ten largest clones take under 13%. The sequences come from non-naive T cells sorted from PBMCs, collected on the day of vaccination. The receptors were gathered from a man aged 45-65 years who received an inactivated influenza vaccine.

Ten or more counts support this clonotype. The chain is built from TRBV18 and TRBJ2-7, with D maybe TRBD1 (6 bases). Germline V CDR1 and CDR2: KGHSH, LQKENI. This CDR3 comprises 14 residues. Trimming cost V 0 bases and J 2 bases, with 8 bases left between them. CDR3 in amino acids: CASSPPGAAYEQYF. CDR3 in DNA: TGTGCCAGCTCACCACCGGGGGCAGCCTACGAGCAGTACTTC.

This clonotype was detected many times. The gene calls are TRBV11-2 and TRBJ2-7; D is possibly TRBD1 (6 bases). Germline V gene data show CDR1 as SGHAT and CDR2 as FQNNGV. The V and J ends lost 4 bases and 0 bases respectively, with 16 bases between them. The CDR3 totals 16 residues. The CDR3 loop reads CASSSLYRVDSYEQYF. In DNA, the CDR3 is TGTGCCAGCAGCTCGCTATACAGGGTAGACTCCTACGAGCAGTACTTC.

This clonotype was seen more than once but under ten times. This chain joins TRBV20-1 and TRBJ2-7, with D tentatively TRBD1 (5 bases). V gave up 8 bases and J gave up 4 bases, with 12 bases separating them. The CDR3 is 11 residues long. Per the germline V gene, CDR1 is DFQATT and CDR2 is SNEGSKA (reference sequence). Written as DNA, the CDR3 is TGCAGTACATACAGGTTTTACGAGCAGTACTTC. This gives the protein CSTYRFYEQYF.

This clonotype was picked up many times. This chain connects TRBV18 to TRBJ1-1; D is uncertain. From germline, CDR1 is KGHSH and CDR2 LQKENI. V dropped 5 bases and J dropped 1 base, with 11 bases sitting between them. CDR3 length equals 14 residues. The CDR3 DNA reads TGTGCCAGCTCAGCTCAAAATCGGAACACTGAAGCTTTCTTT. Protein product: CASSAQNRNTEAFF.

The J gene is TRBJ1-1, the V gene TRBV5-6, with D possibly TRBD1 on 5 matching bases. The CDR3 contains 15 residues. Trimming cost V 4 bases and J 5 bases, with 18 bases left between them. Germline lookup yields CDR1 SGHDT and CDR2 YYEEEE. The CDR3 DNA is TGTGCCAGCAGCCCCTACCAGGGTGGAGGGACTGAAGCTTTCTTT. It encodes CASSPYQGGGTEAFF.

This clonotype occurred many times. The V and J genes are TRBV28 and TRBJ2-1; 11 bases fit TRBD2. Germline trimming cut 5 bases from V and 9 bases from J; bases unmatched to any gene: 12. This CDR3 has 16 amino acids. The germline CDR1 and CDR2 sequences are MDHEN and SYDVKM. The DNA for the CDR3 is TGTGCCAGCAGTCCCTTTAGCGGGAGGGCCGGGGTTGAGCAGTTCTTC. Residues: CASSPFSGRAGVEQFF.

This clonotype has just a few counts. The V call is TRBV4-1, the J call TRBJ1-1; tentative D call: TRBD1 (5 bases). V lost 4 bases, J lost 10 bases, and 16 bases lay in between. The germline gives CDR1 MGHRA, CDR2 YSYEKL. CDR3 size: 13 residues. The CDR3 nucleotides are TGCGCCAGCAGCCCCTCCAAGGGGTACGCAGCTTTCTTT. It encodes CASSPSKGYAAFF.

In its sample, this clonotype was seen many times. The rearrangement joins TRBV18 to TRBJ1-2, with D unresolved. The CDR3 totals 14 residues. Between the trimmed V and J ends, which lost 2 bases and 7 bases, there was a span of 14 bases. Germline CDR1 is KGHSH and CDR2 is LQKENI. The CDR3 protein is CASSPSTSSSGYTF. DNA of the CDR3: TGTGCCAGCTCACCAAGTACGAGCTCTTCTGGCTACACCTTC.

The rearrangement uses TRBV20-1 and TRBJ2-4, with 10 bases that match TRBD1. Germline values: CDR1 DFQATT, CDR2 SNEGSKA (reference sequence). J gave up 7 bases and V 6 bases, and 9 bases lay outside the gene matches. This CDR3 has 14 residues. The CDR3 loop is CSAPTGGLGNIQYF. In nucleotides, the CDR3 is TGCAGTGCCCCGACAGGGGGCTTGGGGAACATTCAGTACTTC.

This clonotype has at least ten counts. The gene calls are TRBV20-1 and TRBJ1-6; 11 positions agree with TRBD1. The V gene end was trimmed by 5 bases and the J gene end by 7 bases; junction bases not matched to a gene: 4. This CDR3 spans 14 amino acids. Looked up from germline, CDR1 is DFQATT and CDR2 is SNEGSKA (reference sequence). The CDR3 sequence is CSAGQGASNSPLHF. The CDR3, as DNA: TGCAGTGCTGGACAGGGGGCGTCGAATTCACCCCTCCACTTT.

The chain uses TRBV7-2 and TRBJ2-2; a weak D match, TRBD1 (6 bases). The CDR3 consists of 17 residues. The V end was cut by 2 bases, the J end by 2 bases, with 15 bases between. The V gene's germline CDR1 is SGHTA and CDR2 FQGNSA. The CDR3 bases are TGTGCCAGCAGCTTATGGGCAGGGACATCCAACACCGGGGAGCTGTTTTTT. This codes for CASSLWAGTSNTGELFF.

This clonotype was counted a few times. This chain links TRBV19 with TRBJ2-7; a possible D gene is TRBD2 (5 bases). Germline V lookup: CDR1 LNHDA, CDR2 SQIVND (reference sequence). This CDR3 spans 13 amino acids. Trimming shortened V by 7 bases and J by 0 bases, and 10 bases separated the two germline ends. The CDR3 DNA is TGTGCCAGTATGGACTCTAACTCCTACGAGCAGTACTTC. It encodes CASMDSNSYEQYF.

The chain couples TRBV2 to TRBJ1-1, with unresolved D. V was cut by 8 bases and J by 0 bases, with 13 bases left in between. The V gene's germline CDR1 is SNHLY and CDR2 FYNNEI. This CDR3 comprises 14 residues. The CDR3 sequence: CASPWTQLNTEAFF. In DNA, the CDR3 is TGTGCCAGCCCATGGACGCAATTGAACACTGAAGCTTTCTTT.

V usage is TRBV7-9 and J usage is TRBJ2-1; D may correspond to TRBD1 or TRBD2 (6 bases each). Trimming left V 0 bases short and J 6 bases short, with 15 bases between. Looked up from germline, CDR1 is SEHNR and CDR2 is FQNEAQ (reference sequence). CDR3 length: 16 residues. This CDR3 is CASSLAQGLQSNEQFF. The CDR3 nucleotides are TGTGCCAGCAGCTTAGCACAGGGACTTCAATCCAATGAGCAGTTCTTC. Looking up the rest from reference TRBV7-9 and TRBJ2-1 gives the full variable domain: DTGVSQNPRHKITKRGQNVTFRCDPISEHNRLYWYRQTLGQGPEFLTYFQNEAQLEKSRLLSDRFSAERPKGSFSTLEIQRTEQGDSAMYLCASSLAQGLQSNEQFFGPGTRLTVL.

There are many counts of this clonotype. CDR3 residues: CASSPPGSEQFF. CDR3 sequence (DNA): TGCGCCAGCAGCCCCCCCGGGAGCGAGCAGTTCTTC. This sequence joins TRBV5-1 and TRBJ2-1; perhaps TRBD2 as D (6 bases). The CDR3 has 12 residues. The germline V gene encodes CDR1 SGHRS and CDR2 YFSETQ. V lost 4 bases to trimming and J lost 10 bases, with 12 bases between them.

This clonotype has a handful of counts. V usage is TRBV3-1 and J usage is TRBJ2-3, with D possibly being TRBD2 (6 bases). Germline CDR1 is LGHDT and CDR2 is YNNKEL (reference sequence). This CDR3 has 18 amino acids. The CDR3 loop reads CRPEKNSGAEVNTDTQYF. The DNA for the CDR3 is TGTCGCCCTGAAAAAAACTCGGGAGCCGAGGTGAATACAGATACGCAGTATTTT.

This clonotype was seen repeatedly, ten times or more. The chain is built from TRBV4-2 and TRBJ2-1; D possibly corresponds to TRBD1 (6 bases). V lost 1 base and J lost 6, with 10 bases in between. CDR1 LGHNA and CDR2 YNFKEQ come from the germline V gene. CDR3 length: 14 residues. CDR3 sequence (DNA): TGTGCCAGCAGCCAAGTGGGGGCGGGCAATGAGCAGTTCTTC. Translated, it gives CASSQVGAGNEQFF.

This clonotype came up a few times. This chain connects TRBV6-5 to TRBJ1-2; D may be TRBD1 (6 bases). CDR3 length: 15 residues. The V and J ends lost 2 bases and 8 bases respectively, with 18 bases between them. Germline-derived CDR1 and CDR2 are MNHEY and SVGAGI. The CDR3 DNA follows: TGTGCCAGCAGTTACCAAAACGGGGGGGCTGGAGGCTACACCTTC. Translation: CASSYQNGGAGGYTF.

A few counts support this clonotype. The V call is TRBV9, the J call TRBJ2-6; D call uncertain. CDR1 is SGDLS, CDR2 YYNGEE, per germline. This CDR3 contains 18 residues. The V end lost 0 bases, the J end lost 0 bases, and 13 bases lay between the germline ends. CDR3 region: CASSVEVRLVSGANVLTF. The DNA of the CDR3 is TGTGCCAGCAGCGTAGAGGTGAGACTGGTCTCTGGGGCCAACGTCCTGACTTTC. The entire variable domain, with the rest obtained from reference TRBV9 and TRBJ2-6, is as follows: DSGVTQTPKHLITATGQRVTLRCSPRSGDLSVYWYQQSLDQGLQFLIQYYNGEERAKGNILERFSAQQFPDLHSELNLSSLELGDSALYFCASSVEVRLVSGANVLTFGAGSRLTVL.